The 24 T cell receptor beta chains given below trace back to one sample, sequenced in a study of cytomegalovirus exposure and HLA in healthy donors. The PCR had 60 Vbeta and 13 Jbeta primers. The protocol was immunoSEQ multiplex PCR, while the TCRdb copy is restricted to in-frame clones and leaves out a portion. The data show some 180,000 clones, with about four fifths seen just once and about 3.1% held by the top ten. The sample consisted of PBMCs. These receptors came from a female donor in good health and CMV-seronegative.

The chain is built from TRBV10-3 and TRBJ2-1; 11 nucleotides match TRBD2. The V segment lost 6 bases and the J segment 4 bases; nucleotides outside the gene matches: 8. Per germline, CDR1 ENHRY and CDR2 SYGVKD. This CDR3 has 16 residues. In nucleotides, the CDR3 is TGTGCCATCAGGCCCGTAGCGGGAGGGCCTTACAATGAGCAGTTCTTC. Protein: CAIRPVAGGPYNEQFF.

The chain uses TRBV2 and TRBJ2-7, with 9 bases fitting TRBD2. The CDR3 totals 15 residues. J lost 6 bases, V lost 6 bases, and 12 bases had no gene match. Germline V gene lookup returns CDR1 SNHLY and CDR2 FYNNEI. The CDR3 protein is CASRPLAGEGLEQYF. CDR3 nucleotides: TGTGCCAGCAGACCCTTAGCGGGAGAGGGCCTCGAGCAGTACTTC.

CDR3 sequence (DNA): TGTGCCAGTAGTACGAATCCACTAGCGGGGGGGCCCAACGGGGAGCTGTTTTTT. Amino acids: CASSTNPLAGGPNGELFF. This chain connects TRBV19 to TRBJ2-2; 13 bases fit TRBD2. The germline CDR1 and CDR2 sequences are LNHDA and SQIVND (reference sequence). This CDR3 comprises 18 residues. V was clipped by 4 bases and J by 7 bases; unmatched bases: 12. Together with reference TRBV19 and TRBJ2-2, the CDR3 gives the full variable domain: DGGITQSPKYLFRKEGQNVTLSCEQNLNHDAMYWYRQDPGQGLRLIYYSQIVNDFQKGDIAEGYSVSREKKESFPLTVTSAQKNPTAFYLCASSTNPLAGGPNGELFFGEGSRLTVL.

The chain is built from TRBV7-2 and TRBJ2-5; TRBD1 matches 8 bases. From germline, CDR1 is SGHTA and CDR2 FQGNSA. This CDR3 has 14 residues. Trimming removed 1 base from V and 5 bases from J; junction bases left unmatched: 3. The CDR3 reads CASSLGRGRETQYF. CDR3 bases: TGTGCCAGCAGCTTAGGCAGGGGGCGGGAGACCCAGTACTTC.

The rearrangement joins TRBV7-6 to TRBJ2-7; 8 positions match TRBD1. Per the germline V gene, CDR1 is SGHVS and CDR2 is FNYEAQ. This CDR3 is built from 15 residues. V dropped 3 bases and J dropped 5; count of bases not matched to a gene: 9. The CDR3 sequence: CASSFSDGTGHEQYF. In DNA form, the CDR3 reads TGTGCCAGCAGCTTTAGTGACGGGACAGGTCACGAGCAGTACTTC.

The J gene is TRBJ2-2, the V gene TRBV6-5, with TRBD2 identical over 7 bases. The CDR3 consists of 14 residues. Germline V gives CDR1 MNHEY, CDR2 SVGAGI. With V trimmed by 8 bases and J by 2 bases, 5 bases remained unmatched. CDR3 sequence (DNA): TGTGCCAGCTCCGGACTAGTAAACACCGGGGAGCTGTTTTTT. As protein: CASSGLVNTGELFF.

This clone was recorded once. The genes are TRBV4-1 and TRBJ2-7, with D maybe TRBD2 (5 bases). V lost 6 bases, J lost 4 bases, and 16 bases lay in between. Germline CDR1 reads MGHRA; CDR2 reads YSYEKL. The CDR3 consists of 14 residues. CDR3 in amino acids: CASRNKDSSYEQYF. The CDR3, as DNA: TGCGCCAGCAGAAACAAGGACTCATCTTACGAGCAGTACTTC.

The gene calls are TRBV27 and TRBJ2-7; TRBD1 is a possible D gene (5 bases). This CDR3 spans 14 amino acids. V dropped 6 bases and J dropped 2 bases, with 14 bases sitting between them. Germline CDR1 and CDR2: MNHEY and SMNVEV (reference sequence). CDR3 sequence reads: CASSLTGYPYEQYF. In DNA, the CDR3 is TGTGCCAGCAGCCTAACAGGATACCCCTACGAGCAGTACTTC.

V usage is TRBV28 and J usage is TRBJ2-1; 10 bases are shared with TRBD2. CDR1 and CDR2 from the germline V gene are MDHEN and SYDVKM. The CDR3 covers 20 residues. V was clipped by 3 bases and J by 8 bases; unmatched bases: 22. CDR3 protein: CASSFSMSPGTSAFLDEQFF. Written as DNA, the CDR3 is TGTGCCAGCAGTTTTAGTATGTCTCCTGGGACTAGCGCTTTTCTAGATGAGCAGTTCTTC.

The genes are TRBV29-1 and TRBJ2-1, with 7 bases aligning to TRBD2. The CDR3 extends over 16 amino acids. Looked up from germline, CDR1 is SQVTM and CDR2 is ANQGSEA. V was clipped by 0 bases and J by 0 bases; unmatched bases: 5. The DNA for the CDR3 is TGCAGCGTTGAAGAAGGCGTAGCGGGCTCCTACAATGAGCAGTTCTTC. Translated: CSVEEGVAGSYNEQFF.

Comment on this clone: In the same sample, other DNA sequences code for this CDR3. The V and J genes are TRBV28 and TRBJ1-2, with 10 bases lining up with TRBD1. The junction had 7 bases not matched to a gene; V was cut back by 10 bases and J by 8 bases. Germline V gene data show CDR1 as MDHEN and CDR2 as SYDVKM. There are 12 residues in the CDR3. The CDR3 DNA follows: TGTGCCATTCCGGGACAGGGGATCGGCTACACCTTC. It specifies CAIPGQGIGYTF.

V and J are TRBV5-1 and TRBJ2-1; the D is unclear. Trimming stripped 1 base from V and 5 bases from J, with 13 bases between. The CDR3 extends over 15 amino acids. CDR1 is SGHRS and CDR2 is YFSETQ in the germline V gene. The CDR3 loop reads CASSLKLTDHNEQFF. The CDR3 DNA follows: TGCGCCAGCAGCTTGAAACTCACCGATCACAATGAGCAGTTCTTC.

The CDR3 here is CASSILSYEQYF. The CDR3 DNA follows: TGTGCCAGCAGTATACTATCCTACGAGCAGTACTTC. The J gene is TRBJ2-7, the V gene TRBV6-1, with no clear D. Trimming stripped 5 bases from V and 1 base from J, with 6 bases between. Germline V gene sequence: CDR1 MNHNS, CDR2 SASEGT. The CDR3 length is 12 residues.

The DNA for the CDR3 is TGTGCCAGCAGCGACCGACAGGGGAGATACGAGCAGTACTTC. It translates to CASSDRQGRYEQYF. The chain has TRBV6-1 and TRBJ2-7; 8 bases are a match to TRBD1. Germline V gives CDR1 MNHNS, CDR2 SASEGT. V was pared by 6 bases and J by 4 bases, with 8 bases of the junction left unmatched. The length of the CDR3 is 14 residues.

The J gene is TRBJ2-7, the V gene TRBV29-1, with 7 bases aligning to TRBD1. Germline V gene sequence: CDR1 SQVTM, CDR2 ANQGSEA. J gave up 3 bases and V 6 bases, and 5 bases lay outside the gene matches. CDR3 size: 12 residues. This chain's CDR3 is CSVRTGLYEQYF. The CDR3 nucleotides are TGCAGCGTAAGGACAGGCCTCTACGAGCAGTACTTC.

Concerning this clone itself: An end of the junction does not agree with germline; a read error may underlie this. This rearrangement joins TRBV2 to TRBJ1-2; 8 bases align to TRBD1. The CDR3 length is 16 residues. The V gene's germline CDR1 is SNHLY and CDR2 FYNNEI. DNA of the CDR3: TGTGCCGGCAGTGACCCAGGACAGGGACCAAACTATGGCTACACCTTC. Residues: CAGSDPGQGPNYGYTF.

This clone was observed a few times. The chain carries TRBV6-6 and TRBJ2-3; maybe TRBD1 (6 bases). The CDR3 spans 15 residues. Trimming stripped 5 bases from V and 1 base from J, with 13 bases between. CDR1 is MNHNY and CDR2 is SVGAGI in the germline V gene (reference sequence). This chain's CDR3 is CASSHREGGTDTQYF. For the CDR3, the DNA is TGTGCCAGCAGTCACAGGGAAGGCGGCACAGATACGCAGTATTTT.

The genes are TRBV28 and TRBJ2-7, with 13 bases lining up with TRBD2. CDR1 and CDR2 from the germline V gene are MDHEN and SYDVKM. The CDR3 has 16 amino acids. V shed 1 base and J 7 bases; nucleotides not matched to a gene: 7. Written as DNA, the CDR3 is TGTGCCAGCAGTTTATATGGACTAGCGGGAGTTGGGGAGCAGTACTTC. The encoded protein is CASSLYGLAGVGEQYF.

V usage is TRBV27 and J usage is TRBJ1-4; 7 bases fit TRBD1. V lost 2 bases, J lost 8 bases, and 2 bases stayed unmatched. CDR1 MNHEY and CDR2 SMNVEV come from the germline V gene (reference sequence). The CDR3 runs 13 residues. The CDR3 DNA reads TGTGCCAGCAGTTTAACAGGGGAGGAAAAACTGTTTTTT. It is translated as CASSLTGEEKLFF.

This clone was found once. The gene calls are TRBV10-3 and TRBJ1-1; perhaps TRBD1 as D (5 bases). V lost 0 bases and J 3 bases, leaving 17 bases between the germline ends. This CDR3 is 17 amino acids long. In germline, CDR1 is ENHRY, CDR2 SYGVKD. In DNA, the CDR3 is TGTGCCATCAGTGAGTCGGGGAGGGGTCGGGGGGACACTGAAGCTTTCTTT. Its translation is CAISESGRGRGDTEAFF.

The J gene is TRBJ1-2, the V gene TRBV18, with 9 bases aligning to TRBD1. J lost 6 bases, V lost 3 bases, and 8 bases had no gene match. The germline V gene has CDR1 KGHSH and CDR2 LQKENI. This CDR3 region has 15 residues. The CDR3 sequence: CASSPEVGQGNGYTF. The CDR3 DNA sequence: TGTGCCAGCTCACCCGAAGTGGGACAGGGAAATGGCTACACCTTC.

This clone is a singleton in its sample. V and J are TRBV25-1 and TRBJ2-1; 10 nucleotides agree with TRBD1. The ends lost 6 bases at V and 6 bases at J; junction bases unmatched: 11. Germline V gene data show CDR1 as MGHDK and CDR2 as SYGVNS. There are 16 residues in the CDR3. The chain's CDR3 is CASRVPRTGGGNEQFF. The DNA of the CDR3 is TGTGCCAGCAGGGTACCGCGGACAGGGGGTGGCAATGAGCAGTTCTTC.

The V and J genes are TRBV5-1 and TRBJ1-1; D remains unclear. Germline CDR1 SGHRS, CDR2 YFSETQ. This CDR3 region has 13 residues. Deletions cut 4 bases from V and 6 bases from J, with 13 bases between. CDR3 DNA sequence: TGCGCCAGCAGCCCGGAACTCGGAGCTGAAGCTTTCTTT. It specifies CASSPELGAEAFF.

The gene calls are TRBV30 and TRBJ2-3; TRBD2 matches at 14 bases. The CDR3 totals 15 residues. Germline values: CDR1 GTSNPN, CDR2 SVGIG (reference sequence). The V gene end was trimmed by 2 bases and the J gene end by 5 bases; junction bases not matched to a gene: 3. The CDR3 is CAWSKGLAGGDTQYF. The CDR3, as DNA: TGTGCCTGGAGTAAAGGACTAGCGGGAGGAGATACGCAGTATTTT.